Shown below are 29 T cell receptor beta chains from a single sample sequenced in a study of OX40 agonist ivuxolimab in advanced cancers. Using immunoSEQ multiplex PCR, the repertoire was profiled, and TCRdb retains in-frame clones only, with some absent. The sample comprises fewer than 70,000 clones, about 90% of which are singletons, and 13% to 15% rests with the top ten. The sample here was CD4+ or CD8+ T cells sorted from blood, taken in a trial of the OX40 agonist ivuxolimab. These receptors originate from an adult with an advanced solid tumor such as melanoma, head and neck, liver or kidney cancer.

The chain links TRBV20-1 to TRBJ1-4; D is perhaps TRBD1 (6 bases). Trimming shortened V by 6 bases and J by 14 bases, and 16 bases separated the two germline ends. Germline loops: CDR1 DFQATT, CDR2 SNEGSKA (reference sequence). The CDR3 consists of 11 residues. CDR3: CSAAREGVLFF. CDR3 DNA: TGCAGTGCGGCCAGGGAGGGGGTTCTGTTTTTT.

J is TRBJ2-2 and V is TRBV9; the D gene is possibly TRBD1 (6 bases). Germline CDR1 is SGDLS and CDR2 is YYNGEE. This CDR3 is 16 amino acids long. Trimming removed 3 bases at V and 0 bases at J, with 12 bases between. The DNA for the CDR3 is TGTGCCAGCAGCGGCCGGGACAACGCGAACACCGGGGAGCTGTTTTTT. Translating gives CASSGRDNANTGELFF. The variable domain in full, completed from reference TRBV9 and TRBJ2-2, reads DSGVTQTPKHLITATGQRVTLRCSPRSGDLSVYWYQQSLDQGLQFLIQYYNGEERAKGNILERFSAQQFPDLHSELNLSSLELGDSALYFCASSGRDNANTGELFFGEGSRLTVL.

V is TRBV7-8 and J is TRBJ1-2, with a possible D match to TRBD1 (5 bases). V was trimmed by 1 base and J by 5 bases, leaving 11 bases between them. CDR3 length equals 14 residues. From germline, CDR1 is SGHVS and CDR2 FQNEAQ. The CDR3 spells CASSLEEGLYGYTF. DNA of the CDR3: TGTGCCAGCAGCTTAGAGGAGGGGTTGTATGGCTACACCTTC.

The CDR3 sequence is CASSRDVGSFYEQFF. The CDR3 DNA sequence: TGTGCCAGCAGCCGTGACGTCGGGAGTTTTTATGAGCAGTTCTTC. The V and J genes are TRBV5-6 and TRBJ2-1, with D perhaps matching TRBD2 (6 bases). Looked up from germline, CDR1 is SGHDT and CDR2 is YYEEEE. CDR3 length: 15 residues. Trimming shortened V by 4 bases and J by 8 bases, and 19 bases separated the two germline ends.

This clone has only one observation. The gene calls are TRBV9 and TRBJ2-7, with D maybe TRBD2 (6 bases). The V end was cut by 3 bases, the J end by 0 bases, with 13 bases between. There are 15 residues in the CDR3. Germline-derived CDR1 and CDR2 are SGDLS and YYNGEE. The CDR3 DNA sequence: TGTGCCAGCAGCGCCGCGGCGGGGAGCTCCTACGAGCAGTACTTC. Its translation is CASSAAAGSSYEQYF.

This clone is a singleton in its sample. The chain combines TRBV2 with TRBJ1-2; D is ambiguous. The CDR3 spans 14 residues. The V gene's germline CDR1 is SNHLY and CDR2 FYNNEI. V was pared by 3 bases and J by 4 bases, with 12 bases between. CDR3 sequence: CASSERREFYGYTF. The CDR3 DNA reads as TGTGCCAGCAGTGAGCGACGGGAGTTCTATGGCTACACCTTC.

J is TRBJ2-2 and V is TRBV14; TRBD1 is a possible D gene (5 bases). Trimming removed 4 bases from V and 5 bases from J, with 11 bases in between. Germline V gene sequence: CDR1 SGHDN, CDR2 FVKESK. CDR3 length: 14 residues. CDR3 amino acids: CASSPGKSTGELFF. The CDR3 nucleotides read TGTGCCAGCAGCCCAGGGAAGTCGACCGGGGAGCTGTTTTTT.

This clone was seen a single time. This CDR3 is CASSPKQGARYGYTF. CDR3 coding DNA: TGCGCCAGCAGCCCGAAACAGGGGGCGCGGTATGGCTACACCTTC. This sequence joins TRBV4-3 and TRBJ1-2, with 9 nucleotides matching TRBD1. The CDR3 is 15 residues long. Germline V gene lookup returns CDR1 LGHNA and CDR2 YSLEER. With V trimmed by 4 bases and J by 5 bases, 8 bases remained unmatched.

This clone appeared once. The chain couples TRBV6-1 to TRBJ2-1; no firm D call. This CDR3 region has 15 residues. The V and J ends lost 7 bases and 2 bases respectively, with 15 bases between them. Germline V gives CDR1 MNHNS, CDR2 SASEGT. CDR3 sequence (DNA): TGTGCCAGCACCCGGTTGGTAGCAACCTACAATGAGCAGTTCTTC. Its protein product is CASTRLVATYNEQFF.

The chain carries TRBV27 and TRBJ2-3; no reliable D call. Per the germline V gene, CDR1 is MNHEY and CDR2 is SMNVEV (reference sequence). The V gene lost 3 bases and the J gene lost 6 bases, with 16 bases spanning the gap. This CDR3 comprises 15 residues. The CDR3 spells CASSFLDKGSDTQYF. The CDR3 nucleotides read TGTGCCAGCAGTTTCTTAGACAAGGGATCGGATACGCAGTATTTT.

The chain combines TRBV7-9 with TRBJ1-4, with 8 bases lining up with TRBD1. The length of the CDR3 is 14 residues. Per germline, CDR1 SEHNR and CDR2 FQNEAQ (reference sequence). V shed 4 bases, J shed 9 bases, and the junction held 7 bases outside the gene matches. CDR3 region: CASSSPGQVQKLFF. Here the CDR3 DNA reads TGTGCCAGCAGCTCTCCGGGACAGGTCCAAAAACTGTTTTTT. The entire variable domain, with the rest obtained from reference TRBV7-9 and TRBJ1-4, is as follows: DTGVSQNPRHKITKRGQNVTFRCDPISEHNRLYWYRQTLGQGPEFLTYFQNEAQLEKSRLLSDRFSAERPKGSFSTLEIQRTEQGDSAMYLCASSSPGQVQKLFFGSGTQLSVL.

The chain recombines TRBV5-1 with TRBJ2-7; TRBD1 is a possible D gene (6 bases). The CDR3 runs 13 residues. V lost 4 bases and J 2 bases, leaving 10 bases between the germline ends. Germline CDR1 and CDR2: SGHRS and YFSETQ. CDR3 sequence: CASSETGPYEQYF. Here the CDR3 DNA reads TGCGCCAGCAGCGAGACAGGCCCCTACGAGCAGTACTTC.

The chain is built from TRBV7-2 and TRBJ2-7; TRBD2 aligns across 10 bases. Germline CDR1 SGHTA, CDR2 FQGNSA. After removal of 5 bases from V and 4 bases from J, the junction contained 8 bases not matched to a gene. CDR3 size: 15 residues. The CDR3 loop is CASSKPLAGKYEQYF. The CDR3 DNA sequence: TGTGCCAGCAGCAAACCACTAGCGGGAAAGTACGAGCAGTACTTC. Full variable domain (rest looked up from reference TRBV7-2 and TRBJ2-7): GAGVSQSPSNKVTEKGKDVELRCDPISGHTALYWYRQSLGQGLEFLIYFQGNSAPDKSGLPSDRFSAERTGGSVSTLTIQRTQQEDSAVYLCASSKPLAGKYEQYFGPGTRLTVT.

The chain carries TRBV5-5 and TRBJ1-1; TRBD1 matches at 7 bases. Germline CDR1 is SGHKS and CDR2 is YYEKEE (reference sequence). V gave up 4 bases and J gave up 7 bases; unmatched junction bases: 13. The CDR3 covers 15 residues. The DNA for the CDR3 is TGTGCCAGCAGCAGACGGACAGGAGGGGGAGTTGAAGCTTTCTTT. It translates to CASSRRTGGGVEAFF.

This rearrangement joins TRBV6-1 to TRBJ2-3; D is ambiguous. The CDR3 is 11 amino acids. Germline values: CDR1 MNHNS, CDR2 SASEGT. V was pared by 9 bases and J by 7 bases, with 11 bases between. DNA of the CDR3: TGTGCCAGTACTGGGGTCAATACGCAGTATTTT. Its translation: CASTGVNTQYF.

The chain combines TRBV27 with TRBJ2-4; D uncertain. Germline V gene sequence: CDR1 MNHEY, CDR2 SMNVEV (reference sequence). The CDR3 runs to 16 residues. Trimming removed 5 bases at V and 6 bases at J, with 20 bases between. The CDR3 coding sequence is TGTGCCAGCAGTCCCCAAGCGACCGCCACGGGAAACATTCAGTACTTC. This codes for CASSPQATATGNIQYF.

The chain is built from TRBV28 and TRBJ2-2, with 7 bases matching TRBD2. Germline CDR1 and CDR2: MDHEN and SYDVKM. V shed 2 bases, J shed 0 bases, and the junction held 3 bases outside the gene matches. The CDR3 contains 16 residues. The CDR3 nucleotides read TGTGCCAGCAGTTTAGGGCTAGCGGCGAACACCGGGGAGCTGTTTTTT. This gives the protein CASSLGLAANTGELFF.

V and J are TRBV7-3 and TRBJ2-3; the D gene is possibly TRBD1 (7 bases). The CDR3 consists of 15 residues. The germline V gene has CDR1 SGHTA and CDR2 FQGTGA. V was clipped by 5 bases and J by 4 bases, with 16 bases between them. The CDR3 sequence: CASSREQGEADTQYF. DNA of the CDR3: TGTGCCAGCAGCCGTGAGCAGGGGGAGGCAGATACGCAGTATTTT.

The V and J genes are TRBV10-3 and TRBJ2-3; 14 bases are a match to TRBD2. Germline V gene data show CDR1 as ENHRY and CDR2 as SYGVKD. This CDR3 spans 17 amino acids. J was trimmed by 5 bases and V by 0 bases; bases with no gene match: 4. The CDR3 protein is CAISESQGLAGEDTQYF. The CDR3 nucleotides read TGTGCCATCAGTGAGTCGCAGGGACTAGCGGGAGAAGATACGCAGTATTTT.

This chain links TRBV19 with TRBJ2-1; 8 bases fit TRBD2. The CDR3 is 15 amino acids. CDR1 and CDR2 (germline): LNHDA, SQIVND (reference sequence). V dropped 7 bases and J dropped 9; count of bases not matched to a gene: 14. The CDR3 here is CASTPTEAGGGEQFF. The CDR3 nucleotides are TGTGCCAGTACCCCCACGGAGGCGGGAGGAGGTGAGCAGTTCTTC.

V and J are TRBV7-9 and TRBJ2-5; no clear D gene. Trimming shortened V by 6 bases and J by 5 bases, and 19 bases separated the two germline ends. Germline CDR1 reads SEHNR; CDR2 reads FQNEAQ (reference sequence). CDR3 length: 15 residues. CDR3 coding DNA: TGTGCCAGCAGACCCGAAGCCCAAATCTGGGAGACCCAGTACTTC. This translates into CASRPEAQIWETQYF.

The chain carries TRBV28 and TRBJ2-3, with 8 bases fitting TRBD2. This CDR3 contains 15 residues. Germline CDR1 is MDHEN and CDR2 is SYDVKM. The V segment lost 7 bases and the J segment 7 bases; nucleotides outside the gene matches: 13. CDR3 in amino acids: CASTSLGTSLYTQYF. In DNA form, the CDR3 reads TGTGCCAGCACTTCCCTCGGGACTAGTCTCTATACGCAGTATTTT.

The rearrangement joins TRBV7-3 to TRBJ2-3; no definite D call. V lost 6 bases and J 0 bases, leaving 13 bases between the germline ends. The CDR3 extends over 15 amino acids. Per the germline V gene, CDR1 is SGHTA and CDR2 is FQGTGA. CDR3 DNA sequence: TGTGCCAGCAGTCAAGCTGAGGCCAGCACAGATACGCAGTATTTT. This translates into CASSQAEASTDTQYF.

This clone qualifies as medium-sized. The junction shows a germline mismatch at one end, possibly a read error. The V gene is TRBV7-7, the J gene TRBJ2-5, with TRBD1 matching over 8 bases. The CDR3 is 14 residues long. CDR1 is SSHAT, CDR2 FNYEAQ, per germline (reference sequence). The CDR3 bases are TGTGCTAGCAGCTCAACAGGGGGGCGAGAGACCCAGTACTTC. Translated, it gives CASSSTGGRETQYF.

The genes are TRBV7-2 and TRBJ2-1, with D maybe TRBD1 (6 bases). The CDR3 totals 15 residues. CDR1 and CDR2 (germline): SGHTA, FQGNSA. V dropped 1 base and J dropped 4 bases, with 11 bases sitting between them. The CDR3 here is CASSLGGTPYNEQFF. Written as DNA, the CDR3 is TGTGCCAGCAGCTTAGGGGGGACACCTTACAATGAGCAGTTCTTC.

The rearrangement links TRBV7-3 to TRBJ2-2, with unresolved D. This CDR3 is 14 amino acids long. CDR1 is SGHTA, CDR2 FQGTGA, per germline. Trimming took 7 bases from V and 0 from J, leaving 9 bases between them. In DNA form, the CDR3 reads TGTGCCAGCACCTGGAGTTCGAACACCGGGGAGCTGTTTTTT. Translating it yields CASTWSSNTGELFF.

The V gene is TRBV9, the J gene TRBJ1-4; D not resolved. This CDR3 has 14 residues. The germline V gene encodes CDR1 SGDLS and CDR2 YYNGEE. V lost 3 bases to trimming and J lost 5 bases, with 11 bases between them. The CDR3 here is CASSASGRNEKLFF. The CDR3 nucleotides are TGTGCCAGCAGCGCATCCGGGAGAAATGAAAAACTGTTTTTT. The variable domain in full, with the rest retrieved from reference TRBV9 and TRBJ1-4, is DSGVTQTPKHLITATGQRVTLRCSPRSGDLSVYWYQQSLDQGLQFLIQYYNGEERAKGNILERFSAQQFPDLHSELNLSSLELGDSALYFCASSASGRNEKLFFGSGTQLSVL.

This sequence joins TRBV5-5 and TRBJ2-3; TRBD2 matches 7 bases. V shed 3 bases and J 2 bases; nucleotides not matched to a gene: 3. The CDR3 loop spans 14 amino acids. Germline CDR1 and CDR2: SGHKS and YYEKEE (reference sequence). CDR3 residues: CASSSSGHTDTQYF. CDR3 DNA sequence: TGTGCCAGCAGCTCTAGCGGCCACACAGATACGCAGTATTTT.

The V call is TRBV20-1, the J call TRBJ1-4; no clear D gene. Germline CDR1 DFQATT, CDR2 SNEGSKA (reference sequence). Deletions cut 4 bases from V and 5 bases from J, with 5 bases between. This CDR3 has 11 residues. This CDR3 is CSATRNEKLFF. CDR3 DNA: TGCAGTGCTACTAGAAATGAAAAACTGTTTTTT.